Reported below is one TCR beta chain. The data were taken from a study of blood T cell repertoires in COVID-19. As for the study in general: Whether acute or convalescent, the COVID-19 samples came from the United States, Italy and Spain. PBMCs, B-cell-depleted T cells, or T cells were the source of the cDNA or gDNA that made up the material.

Original data processing: The assay estimated nucleated cells by amplifying reference gene primers. Repertoires were generated with immunoSEQ multiplex PCR, while TCRdb's copy carries only in-frame clones and drops some. That table supplies the V and J calls and clone size; D and trimming were determined from the DNA. The data hold more than 35,000 clones, with roughly 75% observed a single time. The CDR3 is 14 amino acids. V lost 2 bases, J lost 8 bases, and 3 bases stayed unmatched. From germline, CDR1 is MNHEY and CDR2 SVGAGI. The origin of this receptor is a man older than 75 with active or convalescent COVID-19. The chain recombines TRBV6-5 with TRBJ2-1, with 10 bases matching TRBD2. Input material: peripheral blood. The CDR3 DNA reads as TGTGCCAGCAGTTACGCGGGACTAGCGTATGAGCAGTTCTTC. It yields the protein CASSYAGLAYEQFF.